These 25 T cell receptor beta chains were sequenced from one sample in a study of T cell changes during pregnancy in multiple sclerosis. TCRdb keeps only in-frame clones here, not all; method: immunoSEQ multiplex PCR. Of tens of thousands of clones in the sample, roughly 91% are singletons; the top ten hold under 3.5%. This sample comprised CD4+ T cells from peripheral blood mononuclear cells, obtained in the first trimester of pregnancy. All receptors come from a female donor in good health, enrolled as a control in a pregnancy study.

The chain has TRBV7-2 and TRBJ2-7; 12 bases line up with TRBD1. Germline V gene lookup returns CDR1 SGHTA and CDR2 FQGNSA. The trim removed 5 bases at V and 3 bases at J, leaving 8 bases unmatched. The CDR3 contains 16 residues. CDR3 DNA sequence: TGTGCCAGCAGCAAAACGGGGGACAGGGGGCTCTACGAGCAGTACTTC. It translates to CASSKTGDRGLYEQYF.

The DNA of the CDR3 is TGTGCCAGCAGTTTAACTCGGACTGAAGCTTTCTTT. Its translation: CASSLTRTEAFF. The chain combines TRBV28 with TRBJ1-1; D remains unclear. The germline V gene encodes CDR1 MDHEN and CDR2 SYDVKM. The CDR3 has 12 amino acids. Trimming removed 2 bases at V and 5 bases at J, with 6 bases between.

This clone showed up just once. The gene calls are TRBV7-6 and TRBJ2-3; TRBD2 aligns across 12 bases. The trim removed 2 bases at V and 8 bases at J, leaving 5 bases unmatched. Germline CDR1 SGHVS, CDR2 FNYEAQ. The CDR3 contains 15 residues. The CDR3 is CASSLRLAGEGTQYF. For the CDR3, the DNA is TGTGCCAGCAGCTTACGACTAGCGGGGGAGGGTACGCAGTATTTT.

This clone came up a few times. The chain links TRBV28 to TRBJ2-5; weak D call: TRBD2 (6 bases). The V end was cut by 6 bases, the J end by 0 bases, with 8 bases between. This CDR3 is 13 amino acids long. Germline values: CDR1 MDHEN, CDR2 SYDVKM. The CDR3 DNA reads TGTGCCAGCAGCGGGAGCGACCAAGAGACCCAGTACTTC. It codes for CASSGSDQETQYF.

J is TRBJ1-2 and V is TRBV30; D ambiguous. This CDR3 comprises 13 residues. Trimming pared 3 bases from V and 2 bases from J, leaving 10 bases between. Germline CDR1 reads GTSNPN; CDR2 reads SVGIG (reference sequence). CDR3 nucleotides: TGTGCCTGGAGGGGGAGGGCCAACTATGGCTACACCTTC. As protein: CAWRGRANYGYTF.

In its sample, this clone was seen once. The chain employs TRBV29-1 and TRBJ2-3, with 7 bases that match TRBD2. The CDR3 has 13 amino acids. The germline V gene encodes CDR1 SQVTM and CDR2 ANQGSEA. J was trimmed by 3 bases and V by 6 bases; bases with no gene match: 6. For the CDR3, the DNA is TGCAGCGTCAAGACTAGCCCTACAGATACGCAGTATTTT. It specifies CSVKTSPTDTQYF.

This clone was recorded only once. V and J are TRBV4-1 and TRBJ1-5; no reliable D call. The CDR3 contains 16 residues. Per germline, CDR1 MGHRA and CDR2 YSYEKL. V lost 5 bases and J 0 bases, leaving 14 bases between the germline ends. Written as DNA, the CDR3 is TGCGCCAGCAGCTCCCGCACAGTTGATAGCAATCAGCCCCAGCATTTT. Translating it yields CASSSRTVDSNQPQHF.

This clone was found once. The V gene is TRBV5-6, the J gene TRBJ1-1, with D possibly matching TRBD1 (5 bases). V lost 2 bases and J lost 1, with 12 bases in between. The CDR3 covers 15 residues. The germline V gene has CDR1 SGHDT and CDR2 YYEEEE. CDR3 residues: CASSFRRGSNTEAFF. In DNA, the CDR3 is TGTGCCAGCAGCTTTAGGAGGGGATCGAACACTGAAGCTTTCTTT.

This clone was seen more than once but under ten times. The chain carries TRBV4-2 and TRBJ1-1; no definite D call. This CDR3 spans 11 amino acids. The V gene lost 4 bases and the J gene lost 7 bases, with 7 bases spanning the gap. Germline CDR1 reads LGHNA; CDR2 reads YNFKEQ. The CDR3 here is CASSRNGEAFF. CDR3 coding DNA: TGTGCCAGCAGCCGAAACGGTGAAGCTTTCTTT.

This chain joins TRBV5-3 and TRBJ1-4; weak D call: TRBD1 (5 bases). TRBV5-3 is noted as an ORF with a role that remains uncertain. Deletions cut 2 bases from V and 7 bases from J, with 12 bases between. This CDR3 is built from 14 residues. The CDR3 sequence: CARSLVQGGEKLFF. For the CDR3, the DNA is TGTGCCAGAAGCTTAGTCCAGGGAGGTGAAAAACTGTTTTTT.

The rearrangement joins TRBV10-3 to TRBJ2-1; 7 bases line up with TRBD1. The germline gives CDR1 ENHRY, CDR2 SYGVKD. This CDR3 is built from 16 residues. J lost 4 bases, V lost 4 bases, and 10 bases had no gene match. As DNA, the CDR3 is TGTGCCATCAGTGGCCCAGGGACAGAGCGATACAATGAGCAGTTCTTC. It specifies CAISGPGTERYNEQFF.

The chain couples TRBV9 to TRBJ1-5; no definite D call. Germline V CDR1 and CDR2: SGDLS, YYNGEE. The CDR3 length is 13 residues. With 2 bases removed from V and 7 bases from J, the gap between germline ends came to 10 bases. The CDR3 DNA is TGTGCCAGCAGCGTCGCGCGGGAACAGCCCCAGCATTTT. Translating gives CASSVAREQPQHF.

This clone occurred once. This rearrangement joins TRBV10-2 to TRBJ2-2; D is possibly TRBD1 (8 bases). The CDR3 spans 15 residues. V was pared by 11 bases and J by 6 bases, with 22 bases between. Germline lookup yields CDR1 WSHSY and CDR2 SAAADI. CDR3 in DNA: TGCGCCTCCACAGGGAAAACAGGGGGGGCCGGGGAGCTGTTTTTT. Translating gives CASTGKTGGAGELFF.

The chain employs TRBV19 and TRBJ1-2; perhaps TRBD1 as D (6 bases). CDR3 size: 17 residues. Germline V lookup: CDR1 LNHDA, CDR2 SQIVND (reference sequence). V was clipped by 2 bases and J by 4 bases, with 20 bases between them. The CDR3 spells CASSIRGGAEEGYGYTF. CDR3 DNA: TGTGCCAGTAGTATAAGGGGGGGCGCGGAAGAAGGCTATGGCTACACCTTC.

This sequence joins TRBV15 and TRBJ2-7, with 14 bases lining up with TRBD2. CDR3 length: 18 amino acids. Trimming removed 6 bases from V and 1 base from J; junction bases left unmatched: 11. In germline, CDR1 is LNHNV, CDR2 YYDKDF (reference sequence). CDR3: CATSSPGLAGVFSYEQYF. Here the CDR3 DNA reads TGTGCCACCAGTAGTCCGGGACTAGCGGGGGTTTTTTCCTACGAGCAGTACTTC.

This chain uses TRBV4-3 with TRBJ2-6; possible D gene TRBD2, 7 bases. Germline V gene lookup returns CDR1 LGHNA and CDR2 YSLEER. Between the trimmed V and J ends, which lost 4 bases and 0 bases, there was a span of 22 bases. The CDR3 is made up of 20 amino acids. The CDR3 reads CASSRTGVGGLLSGANVLTF. DNA of the CDR3: TGCGCCAGCAGCCGTACCGGGGTGGGGGGGCTTCTCTCTGGGGCCAACGTCCTGACTTTC.

This chain joins TRBV6-5 and TRBJ2-7; possible D gene TRBD2, 6 bases. The CDR3 runs 15 residues. V was shortened by 0 bases and J by 0 bases, with 9 bases between the two germline ends. Germline assignment: CDR1 MNHEY and CDR2 SVGAGI. The CDR3 is CASSYSGTVSYEQYF. The CDR3 DNA follows: TGTGCCAGCAGTTACTCGGGGACTGTCTCCTACGAGCAGTACTTC.

This chain connects TRBV6-5 to TRBJ1-6; D not certain. This CDR3 is built from 14 residues. V lost 4 bases and J lost 7, with 11 bases in between. CDR1 is MNHEY, CDR2 SVGAGI, per germline. Here the CDR3 reads CASSSTAMNSPLHF. In DNA, the CDR3 is TGTGCCAGCAGTTCCACAGCTATGAATTCACCCCTCCACTTT.

This chain connects TRBV5-1 to TRBJ1-4; tentatively, D is TRBD1 (6 bases). V was pared by 5 bases and J by 8 bases, with 19 bases between. CDR3 length: 15 amino acids. CDR1 and CDR2 from the germline V gene are SGHRS and YFSETQ. The CDR3 sequence is CASSRTRGRGEKLFF. CDR3 coding DNA: TGCGCCAGCAGTCGGACGCGGGGGCGAGGGGAAAAACTGTTTTTT.

The sample holds one count of this clone. The chain has TRBV5-4 and TRBJ2-1; 11 positions match TRBD2. There are 14 residues in the CDR3. Trimming at V came to 0 bases and at J to 7 bases, leaving 0 bases not matched to a gene. In germline, CDR1 is SGHNT, CDR2 YYREEE (reference sequence). The CDR3: CASSLASGGNEQFF. The DNA of the CDR3 is TGTGCCAGCAGCTTGGCTAGCGGGGGGAATGAGCAGTTCTTC. Full variable domain (rest looked up from reference TRBV5-4 and TRBJ2-1): ETGVTQSPTHLIKTRGQQVTLRCSSQSGHNTVSWYQQALGQGPQFIFQYYREEENGRGNFPPRFSGLQFPNYSSELNVNALELDDSALYLCASSLASGGNEQFFGPGTRLTVL.

This chain links TRBV11-1 with TRBJ2-7; 10 nucleotides agree with TRBD1. This CDR3 has 14 residues. V was clipped by 5 bases and J by 3 bases; unmatched bases: 4. CDR1 is SGHAT, CDR2 FQDESV, per germline (reference sequence). CDR3 sequence reads: CASSAGTGDYEQYF. In DNA form, the CDR3 reads TGTGCCAGCAGCGCCGGGACAGGGGACTACGAGCAGTACTTC.

The chain carries TRBV20-1 and TRBJ1-2, with a possible D match to TRBD1 (6 bases). The CDR3 length is 11 residues. Germline V gene data show CDR1 as DFQATT and CDR2 as SNEGSKA (reference sequence). V lost 4 bases and J 8 bases, leaving 11 bases between the germline ends. CDR3 sequence: CSATGARGYTF. The CDR3, as DNA: TGCAGTGCTACAGGGGCGAGGGGCTACACCTTC.

Here the CDR3 DNA reads TGTGCCAGCAGTTTTGCGACAGCGATGAACACTGAAGCTTTCTTT. Its protein is CASSFATAMNTEAFF. The rearrangement links TRBV27 to TRBJ1-1, with D possibly TRBD1 on 5 matching bases. The CDR3 consists of 15 residues. Germline lookup yields CDR1 MNHEY and CDR2 SMNVEV (reference sequence). Trimming took off 3 bases at V and 0 bases at J, with 11 bases between the two ends.

The chain uses TRBV7-8 and TRBJ2-1, with TRBD2 identical over 8 bases. CDR1 and CDR2 (germline): SGHVS, FQNEAQ. V lost 5 bases to trimming and J lost 10 bases; unmatched junction nucleotides: 7. CDR3 length equals 13 residues. The CDR3 region has the DNA TGTGCCAGCAGCCGGGAGGGTTGGGGGGAGCAGTTCTTC. Protein sequence: CASSREGWGEQFF. The full variable domain, with the rest looked up from reference TRBV7-8 and TRBJ2-1, is GAGVSQSPRYKVAKRGQDVALRCDPISGHVSLFWYQQALGQGPEFLTYFQNEAQLDKSGLPSDRFFAERPEGSVSTLKIQRTQQEDSAVYLCASSREGWGEQFFGPGTRLTVL.

This chain links TRBV19 with TRBJ1-2, with TRBD1 matching 8 bases. The length of the CDR3 is 15 residues. The V and J ends lost 0 bases and 2 bases, in that order; junction bases with no gene match: 2. The germline V gene encodes CDR1 LNHDA and CDR2 SQIVND (reference sequence). The CDR3 loop reads CASSIEWTGNYGYTF. In DNA form, the CDR3 reads TGTGCCAGTAGTATAGAATGGACAGGGAACTATGGCTACACCTTC.